This T cell receptor beta chain was obtained from a study of shared clonotypes between healthy human individuals. Study-wide results and caveats: The authors sampled blood alone, and tissue repertoires likely differ.

Concerning this clone: Its matching antigen is unknown.

TCRdb's table, derived via immunoSEQ multiplex PCR, lists solely in-frame clones and lacks some. The profile shows 1.5 million to 2.5 million clones, about 95% of them singletons. Terminally differentiated effector memory CD45RA+ cells were excluded from the naive CD8 cells, which were CD45RO-negative and positively selected for CCR7. CDR1 and CDR2 from the germline V gene are MDHEN and SYDVKM. This CDR3 contains 13 residues. The V and J ends lost 3 bases and 2 bases respectively, with 8 bases between them. This clonotype was obtained from a man younger than 35 in good health. Sequences were obtained from naive CD8+ T cells sorted from blood. This chain joins TRBV28 and TRBJ2-7; D perhaps matches TRBD2 (6 bases). CDR3 amino acids: CASSFPGAYEQYF. The DNA of the CDR3 is TGTGCCAGCAGTTTCCCGGGGGCCTACGAGCAGTACTTC. Supplemented by reference TRBV28 and TRBJ2-7, the full variable domain reads DVKVTQSSRYLVKRTGEKVFLECVQDMDHENMFWYRQDPGLGLRLIYFSYDVKMKEKGDIPEGYSVSREKKERFSLILESASTNQTSMYLCASSFPGAYEQYFGPGTRLTVT.